This TCR beta chain appears in the sequencing data of a study of blood T cell repertoires in COVID-19. Original data processing: Reference gene primer amplification yielded estimated nucleated cell counts. Clones were sequenced by immunoSEQ multiplex PCR, and TCRdb holds only the in-frame ones, with some missing. The V and J calls and clone size are taken from that table; D and trimming were inferred from the DNA. This sample carries just over 200,000 clones, around 80% of them seen once, and the ten largest clones take roughly 6%. V lost 4 bases and J lost 4, with 13 bases in between. Germline V gives CDR1 LGHNT, CDR2 FRNRAP. This CDR3 is 14 amino acids long.

The V and J genes are TRBV12-5 and TRBJ1-2; D might be TRBD1 (5 bases). The sample taken for sequencing was peripheral blood. The sequence came from a woman aged 70 to 79 with acute or convalescent COVID-19. The DNA of the CDR3 is TGTGCTAGTGGTTCCTGGGGGGAGAGCTATGGCTACACCTTC. Translated: CASGSWGESYGYTF.